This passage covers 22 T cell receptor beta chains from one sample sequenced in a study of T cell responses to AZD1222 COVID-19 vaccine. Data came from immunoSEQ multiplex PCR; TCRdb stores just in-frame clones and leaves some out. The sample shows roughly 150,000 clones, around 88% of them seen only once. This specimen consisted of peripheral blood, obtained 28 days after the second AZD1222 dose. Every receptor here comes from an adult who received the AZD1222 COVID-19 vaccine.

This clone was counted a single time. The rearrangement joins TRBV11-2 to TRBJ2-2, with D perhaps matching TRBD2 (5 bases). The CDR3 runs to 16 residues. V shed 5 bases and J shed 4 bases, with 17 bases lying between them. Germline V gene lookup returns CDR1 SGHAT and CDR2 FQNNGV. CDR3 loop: CASSPQASRGTGELFF. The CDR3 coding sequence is TGTGCCAGCAGCCCTCAAGCGTCCCGGGGCACCGGGGAGCTGTTTTTT.

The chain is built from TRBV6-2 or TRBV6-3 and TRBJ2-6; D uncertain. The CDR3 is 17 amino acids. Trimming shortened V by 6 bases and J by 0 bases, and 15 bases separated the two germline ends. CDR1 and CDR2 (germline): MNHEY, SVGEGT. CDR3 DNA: TGTGCCAGCAGCCGGACCGTATCCGGCTCTGGGGCCAACGTCCTGACTTTC. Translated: CASSRTVSGSGANVLTF.

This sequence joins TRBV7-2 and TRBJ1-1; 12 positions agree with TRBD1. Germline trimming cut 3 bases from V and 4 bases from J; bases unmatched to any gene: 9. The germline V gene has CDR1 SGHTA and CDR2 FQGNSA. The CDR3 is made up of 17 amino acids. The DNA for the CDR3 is TGTGCCAGCAGCTTCATAGAATTGGGACAGGGGGCCACTGAAGCTTTCTTT. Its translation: CASSFIELGQGATEAFF.

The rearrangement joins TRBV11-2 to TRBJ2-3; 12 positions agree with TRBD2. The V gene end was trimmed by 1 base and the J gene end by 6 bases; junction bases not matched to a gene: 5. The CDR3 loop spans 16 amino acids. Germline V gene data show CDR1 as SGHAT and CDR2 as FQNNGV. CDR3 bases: TGTGCCAGCAGCTTAGCTAGCGGGGGGGCGTGGGATACGCAGTATTTT. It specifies CASSLASGGAWDTQYF.

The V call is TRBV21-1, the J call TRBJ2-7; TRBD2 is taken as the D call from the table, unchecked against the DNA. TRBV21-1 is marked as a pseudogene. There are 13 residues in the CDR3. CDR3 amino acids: CASSKVGGREQYF. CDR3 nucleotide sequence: TGTGCCAGCAGCAAAGTGGGAGGGCGCGAGCAGTACTTC.

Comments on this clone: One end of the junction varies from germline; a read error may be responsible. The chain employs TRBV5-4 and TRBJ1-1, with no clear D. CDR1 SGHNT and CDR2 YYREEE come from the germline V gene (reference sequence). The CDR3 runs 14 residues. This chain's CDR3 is CASSGTLVNTEAFF. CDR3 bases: TGTGCCAGCAGCGGAACCCTCGTGAATACTGAAGCTTTCTTT.

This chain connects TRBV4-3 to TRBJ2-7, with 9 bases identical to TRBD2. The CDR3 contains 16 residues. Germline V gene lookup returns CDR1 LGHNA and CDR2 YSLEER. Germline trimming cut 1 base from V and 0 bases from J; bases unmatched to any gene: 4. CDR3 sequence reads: CASSQGLAGASYEQYF. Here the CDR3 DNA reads TGCGCCAGCAGCCAAGGTTTAGCGGGGGCCTCCTACGAGCAGTACTTC.

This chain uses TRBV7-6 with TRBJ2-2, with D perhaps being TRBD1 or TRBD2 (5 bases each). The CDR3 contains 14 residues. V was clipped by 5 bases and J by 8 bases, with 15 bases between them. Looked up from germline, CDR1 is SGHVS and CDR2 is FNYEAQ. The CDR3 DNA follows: TGTGCCAGCAGCAGAGCCGGGACCTCAGGGGAGCTGTTTTTT. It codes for CASSRAGTSGELFF.

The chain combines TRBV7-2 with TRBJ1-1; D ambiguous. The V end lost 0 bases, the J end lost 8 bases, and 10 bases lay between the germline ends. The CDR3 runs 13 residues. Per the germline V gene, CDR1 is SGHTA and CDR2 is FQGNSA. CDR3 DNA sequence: TGTGCCAGCAGCTTAGCTCGTAACCGAGAAGCTTTCTTT. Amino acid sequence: CASSLARNREAFF.

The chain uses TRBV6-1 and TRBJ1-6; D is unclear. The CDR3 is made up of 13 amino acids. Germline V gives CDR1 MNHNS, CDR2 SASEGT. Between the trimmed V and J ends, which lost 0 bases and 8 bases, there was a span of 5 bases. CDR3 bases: TGTGCCAGCAGTGAAGCTAACGATTCACCCCTCCACTTT. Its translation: CASSEANDSPLHF.

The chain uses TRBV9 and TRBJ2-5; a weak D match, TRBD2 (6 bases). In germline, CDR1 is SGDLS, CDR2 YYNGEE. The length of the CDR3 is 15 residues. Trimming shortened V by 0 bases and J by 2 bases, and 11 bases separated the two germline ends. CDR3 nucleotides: TGTGCCAGCAGCGTAGCGGGGGTGCTTCAAGAGACCCAGTACTTC. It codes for CASSVAGVLQETQYF.

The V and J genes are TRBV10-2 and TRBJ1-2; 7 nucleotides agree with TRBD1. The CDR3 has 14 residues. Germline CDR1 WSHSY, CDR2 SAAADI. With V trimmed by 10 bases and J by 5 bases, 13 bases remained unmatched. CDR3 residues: CATRVETGIYGYTF. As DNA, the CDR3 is TGCGCCACCCGCGTGGAGACAGGGATATATGGCTACACCTTC.

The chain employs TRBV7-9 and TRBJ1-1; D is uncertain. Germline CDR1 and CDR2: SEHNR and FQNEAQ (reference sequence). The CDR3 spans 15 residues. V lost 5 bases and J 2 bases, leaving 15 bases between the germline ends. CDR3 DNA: TGTGCCAGCAGCCCACTACGGGCTACCAACACTGAAGCTTTCTTT. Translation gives CASSPLRATNTEAFF.

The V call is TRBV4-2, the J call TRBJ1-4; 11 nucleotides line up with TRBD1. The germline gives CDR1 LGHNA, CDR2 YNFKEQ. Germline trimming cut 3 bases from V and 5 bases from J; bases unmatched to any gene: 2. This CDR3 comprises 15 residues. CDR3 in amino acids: CASSQDRGRNEKLFF. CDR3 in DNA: TGTGCCAGCAGCCAGGACAGGGGGCGGAATGAAAAACTGTTTTTT.

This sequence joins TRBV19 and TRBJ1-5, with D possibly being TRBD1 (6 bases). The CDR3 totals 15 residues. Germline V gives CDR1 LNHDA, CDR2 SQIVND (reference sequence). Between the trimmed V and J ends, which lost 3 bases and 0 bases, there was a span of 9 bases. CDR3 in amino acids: CASSIGQFSNQPQHF. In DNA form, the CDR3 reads TGTGCCAGTAGTATCGGACAGTTTAGCAATCAGCCCCAGCATTTT.

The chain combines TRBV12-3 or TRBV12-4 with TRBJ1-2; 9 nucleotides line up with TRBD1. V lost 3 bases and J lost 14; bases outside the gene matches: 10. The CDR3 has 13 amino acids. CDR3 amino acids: CASSFVQGASWTF. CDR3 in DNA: TGTGCCAGCAGTTTTGTACAGGGGGCCTCATGGACCTTC.

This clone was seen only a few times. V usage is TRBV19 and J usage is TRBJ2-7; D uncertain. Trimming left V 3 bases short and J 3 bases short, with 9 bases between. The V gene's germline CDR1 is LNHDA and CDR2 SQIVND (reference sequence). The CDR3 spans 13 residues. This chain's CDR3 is CASSILGDYEQYF. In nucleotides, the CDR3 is TGTGCCAGTAGTATCTTAGGTGACTACGAGCAGTACTTC.

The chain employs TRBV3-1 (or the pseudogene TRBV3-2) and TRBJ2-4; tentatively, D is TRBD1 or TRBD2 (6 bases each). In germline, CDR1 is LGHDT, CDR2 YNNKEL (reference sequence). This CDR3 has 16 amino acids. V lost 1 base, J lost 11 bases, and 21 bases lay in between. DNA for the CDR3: TGTGCCAGCAGCCAAGGAATTTATGGGGGGCGCGGTTTTCAGTACTTC. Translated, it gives CASSQGIYGGRGFQYF.

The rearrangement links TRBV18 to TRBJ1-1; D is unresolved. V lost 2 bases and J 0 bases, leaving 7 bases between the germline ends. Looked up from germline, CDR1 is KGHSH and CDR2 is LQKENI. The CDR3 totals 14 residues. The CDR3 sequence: CASSPTELNTEAFF. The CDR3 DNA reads TGTGCCAGCTCACCAACAGAATTGAACACTGAAGCTTTCTTT.

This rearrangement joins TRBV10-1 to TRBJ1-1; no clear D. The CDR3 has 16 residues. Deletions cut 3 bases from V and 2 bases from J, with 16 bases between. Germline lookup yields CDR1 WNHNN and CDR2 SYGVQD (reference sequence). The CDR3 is CASSDLPGRANTEAFF. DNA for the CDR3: TGCGCCAGCAGTGACCTTCCGGGAAGGGCCAACACTGAAGCTTTCTTT.

The CDR3 region is CASSQPRQGETQYF. CDR3 nucleotide sequence: TGTGCCAGCAGTCAACCTCGACAGGGGGAGACCCAGTACTTC. The V call is TRBV6-5, the J call TRBJ2-5, with 8 bases aligning to TRBD1. The length of the CDR3 is 14 residues. The junction had 7 bases not matched to a gene; V was cut back by 5 bases and J by 5 bases. Germline-derived CDR1 and CDR2 are MNHEY and SVGAGI.

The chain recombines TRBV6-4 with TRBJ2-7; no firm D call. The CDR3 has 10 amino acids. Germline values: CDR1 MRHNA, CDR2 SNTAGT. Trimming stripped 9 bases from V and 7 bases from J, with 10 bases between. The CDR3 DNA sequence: TGTGCCAGGAATAAAGGAGAGCAGTACTTC. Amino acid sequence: CARNKGEQYF.